This T cell receptor beta chain is drawn from a study of vaccination and CD4 T cells after COVID-19. Across the whole study: The authors exposed cells to overlapping spike peptides derived from SARS-CoV-2, HCoV-NL63, HCoV-OC43 and HCoV-229E.

The treatment was: approximately nine-day PBMC culture with coronavirus spike peptide pools or control peptides (ViraFEST assay). During the years 2011-2018, before the COVID-19 pandemic, the unexposed donor's CD4+ T cells were collected. Under the ViraFEST approach, antigen-specific T cells were expanded with peptide pools and TCRs subsequently sequenced. This clonotype showed up just a few times. The antigen is undetermined. V was shortened by 4 bases and J by 8 bases, with 14 bases between the two germline ends. Germline V gene sequence: CDR1 LNHDA, CDR2 SQIVND (reference sequence). CDR3 size: 13 residues. Scientists ran DNA taken from cultured CD4+ T cells through the Oncomine TCR Beta short-read assay for sequencing. Genomic DNA was extracted from cultured CD4+ T cells. TCRdb used MiXCR to reprocess the PCR reads, holding one entry per CDR3 protein. The sample shows 9,500 or so distinct CDR3 sequences, about 35% of them seen only once.

The sequence came from a human donor in good health. This rearrangement joins TRBV19 to TRBJ1-2; perhaps TRBD1 as D (5 bases). The sample consisted of CD4+ T cells from blood, cultured in vitro. The CDR3 region has the DNA TGTGCCAGTAGTACCCGGGACTTGGGAGGCTACACCTTC. Translation gives CASSTRDLGGYTF.